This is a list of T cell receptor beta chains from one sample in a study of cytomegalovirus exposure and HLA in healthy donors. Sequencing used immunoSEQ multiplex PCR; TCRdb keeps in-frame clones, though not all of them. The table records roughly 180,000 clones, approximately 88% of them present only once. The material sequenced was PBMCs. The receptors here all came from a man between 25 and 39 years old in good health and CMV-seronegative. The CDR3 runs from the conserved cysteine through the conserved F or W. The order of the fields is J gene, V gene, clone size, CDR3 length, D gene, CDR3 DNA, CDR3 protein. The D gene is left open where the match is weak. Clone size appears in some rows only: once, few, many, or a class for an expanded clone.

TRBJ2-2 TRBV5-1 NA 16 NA TGCGCCAGCAGCTTGAGAGTAGCTGGGGGGACCGGGGAGCTGTTTTTT CASSLRVAGGTGELFF
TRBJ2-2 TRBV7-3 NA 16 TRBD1 TGTGCCAGCAGGGGACCGGACAGGGGAATCACCGGGGAGCTGTTTTTT CASRGPDRGITGELFF
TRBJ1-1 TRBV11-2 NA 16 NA TGTGCCAGCAGCCACTTAGGAGGCCATTCGAACACTGAAGCTTTCTTT CASSHLGGHSNTEAFF
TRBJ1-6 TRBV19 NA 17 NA TGTGCCAGTAGTATTCACCTTGGGAGCTCCTATAATTCACCCCTCCACTTT CASSIHLGSSYNSPLHF
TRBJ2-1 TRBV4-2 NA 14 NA TGTGCCAGCAGCCAAGAAAGGACTATCAATGAGCAGTTCTTC CASSQERTINEQFF
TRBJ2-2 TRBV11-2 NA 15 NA TGTGCCAGCAGCTTAGATGGACAGAACACCGGGGAGCTGTTTTTT CASSLDGQNTGELFF
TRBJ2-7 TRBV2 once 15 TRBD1 TGTGCCAGCGGACCCAGGGGGACAGGTGGTTACGAGCAGTACTTC CASGPRGTGGYEQYF
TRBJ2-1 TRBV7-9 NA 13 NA TGTGCCAGCAGCTTAGAGCGGTACAATGAGCAGTTCTTC CASSLERYNEQFF
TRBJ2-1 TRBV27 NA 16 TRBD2 TGTGCCAGCAGTTTTTCGGCGGGGGAATTATACAATGAGCAGTTCTTC CASSFSAGELYNEQFF
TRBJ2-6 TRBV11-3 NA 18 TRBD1 TGTGCCAGCAGCTTAGTCTGGACAGGGGCCTCTGGGGCCAACGTCCTGACTTTC CASSLVWTGASGANVLTF
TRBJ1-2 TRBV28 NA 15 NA TGTGCCAGCAGTCAATCAGGGACACAAAACTATGGCTACACCTTC CASSQSGTQNYGYTF
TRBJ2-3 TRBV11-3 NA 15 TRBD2 TGTGCCAGCACCAATAGCGGGAGAAGGACAGATACGCAGTATTTT CASTNSGRRTDTQYF
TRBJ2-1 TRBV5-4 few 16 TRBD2 TGTGCCAGCAGCTTGTTTAGACGGGGGGACCACAATGAGCAGTTCTTC CASSLFRRGDHNEQFF
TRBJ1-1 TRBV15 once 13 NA TGTGCCACCAGTGGTGGAGTGAACACTGAAGCTTTCTTT CATSGGVNTEAFF
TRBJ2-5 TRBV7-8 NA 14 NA TGTGCCAGCAGCCGGGGGAGATCCCAAGAGACCCAGTACTTC CASSRGRSQETQYF
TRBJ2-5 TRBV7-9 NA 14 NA TGTGCCAGCAGCGGCCGGGGACTTGGAGAGACCCAGTACTTC CASSGRGLGETQYF
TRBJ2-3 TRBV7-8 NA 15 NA TGTGCCAGCAGCTTACTAGGGAGTAGCACAGATACGCAGTATTTT CASSLLGSSTDTQYF
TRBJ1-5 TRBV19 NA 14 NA TGTGCCAGTAGTCGGACAGCTAGCAATCAGCCCCAGCATTTT CASSRTASNQPQHF
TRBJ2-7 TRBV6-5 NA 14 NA TGTGCCAGCAGTTACTCAGGCGGGACCTACGAGCAGTACTTC CASSYSGGTYEQYF
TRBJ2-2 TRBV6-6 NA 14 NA TGTGCCAGCAGCCCAGGAACCAACACCGGGGAGCTGTTTTTT CASSPGTNTGELFF
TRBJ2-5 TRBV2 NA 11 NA TGTGCCAGCCGAGGGTTCGAGGACCAGTACTTC CASRGFEDQYF
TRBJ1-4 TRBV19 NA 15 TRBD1 TGTGCCAGTAGTGGCCCCAACAGGGGTGGGGAAAAACTGTTTTTT CASSGPNRGGEKLFF
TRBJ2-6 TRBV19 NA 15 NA TGTGCCAGTAGTATGGGGGGCTCTGGGGCCAACGTCCTGACTTTC CASSMGGSGANVLTF
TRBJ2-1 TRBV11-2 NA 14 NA TGTGCCAGCAGCCCGTTAAGACAGGCTGGTGAGCAGTTCTTC CASSPLRQAGEQFF
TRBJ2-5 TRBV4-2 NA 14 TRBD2 TGTGCCAGCAGCCGACTAGCGGGAGAAGAGACCCAGTACTTC CASSRLAGEETQYF
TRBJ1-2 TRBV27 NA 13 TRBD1 TGTGCCAGCAGTTTTCAAGGGGGCTCGGGCTACACCTTC CASSFQGGSGYTF
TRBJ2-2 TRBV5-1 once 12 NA TGCGCCAGCAGGCGAGACTCCGGGGAGCTGTTTTTT CASRRDSGELFF
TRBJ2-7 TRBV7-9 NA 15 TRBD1 TGTGCCAGCACGGTAGGGGGACAGTCTACCTACGAGCAGTACTTC CASTVGGQSTYEQYF
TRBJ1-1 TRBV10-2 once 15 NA TGCGCCAGCAGTGCACAGGGAAAAAAGAACACTGAAGCTTTCTTT CASSAQGKKNTEAFF
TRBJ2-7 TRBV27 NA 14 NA TGTGCCAGCAGTTCCCTCCGACAGACCTACGAGCAGTACTTC CASSSLRQTYEQYF
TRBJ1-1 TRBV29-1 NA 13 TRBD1 TGCAGCGTTGACACAGGGGGGAACACTGAAGCTTTCTTT CSVDTGGNTEAFF
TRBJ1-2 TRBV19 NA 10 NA TGTGCCAGTAGTGGACAGCGGCCCCTCTTC CASSGQRPLF
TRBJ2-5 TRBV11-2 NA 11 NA TGTGCCAGCACCCTCGGGGGGACCCAGTACTTC CASTLGGTQYF